This TCR beta chain came from a study of T-cell reconstitution after alpha-beta-depleted transplantation in children. General observations from the study: T cells produced anew were the main source of T-cell counts and diversity one year after transplant.

The germline CDR1 and CDR2 sequences are SGHKS and YYEKEE (reference sequence). Trimming took 1 base from V and 2 from J; bases not matched to a gene: 4. This CDR3 spans 17 amino acids. A few counts support this clonotype. Its specificity is unknown. Unique molecular identifiers were incorporated into the prepared TCRbeta library. TCRdb re-called the PCR reads with MiXCR, one entry per CDR3 protein. The sample holds about 200,000 distinct CDR3 sequences, 5.5% to 7% seen once. The chain recombines TRBV5-5 with TRBJ2-5; TRBD2 matches 14 bases. Sequencing was performed on PBMCs, taken before TCRalphabeta/CD19-depleted stem cell transplant. This TCR came from a boy aged 2 to 10 with acute lymphoblastic leukemia, due to receive a stem cell transplant. The CDR3 nucleotides read TGTGCCAGCAGCTTGCCCAGACTAGCGGGGGGGCAAGAGACCCAGTACTTC. Protein product: CASSLPRLAGGQETQYF.